A selection of T cell receptor beta chains follows, all from one sample in a study of T cell responses to AZD1222 COVID-19 vaccine. Sequencing used immunoSEQ multiplex PCR; TCRdb keeps in-frame clones, though not all of them. Of approximately 130,000 clones in the sample, 93% were seen once. Sample: peripheral blood, taken on day 0 of AZD1222 vaccination. These receptors were taken from an adult in good health. The CDR3 runs from the conserved cysteine through the conserved F or W. A D gene is named only where the DNA matches it firmly. Rows may omit the clone size; those that give it use once, few, many or a size class.

V gene	clone size	D gene	J gene	CDR3 protein	CDR3 DNA
TRBV28	once	TRBD1	TRBJ1-2	CASSLYRDSSFYTF	TGTGCCAGCAGTCTCTACAGGGACAGTAGTTTCTACACCTTC
TRBV5-1	-	TRBD1	TRBJ2-3	CASSLQGGTDTQYF	TGCGCCAGCAGCCTACAGGGGGGCACAGATACGCAGTATTTT
TRBV28	-	-	TRBJ1-5	CASRKGQGLTYQPQHF	TGTGCCAGCAGAAAGGGCCAGGGGCTTACCTATCAGCCCCAGCATTTT
TRBV12-5	once	TRBD1	TRBJ2-1	CASGSGTGGRKGRNEQFF	TGTGCTAGTGGTTCGGGGACAGGGGGCAGAAAAGGAAGGAATGAGCAGTTCTTC
TRBV29-1	-	-	TRBJ2-5	CSVEVVQNQETQYF	TGCAGCGTTGAAGTGGTACAGAACCAAGAGACCCAGTACTTC
TRBV12-3/TRBV12-4	-	-	TRBJ1-2	CASSLRPNYGYTF	TGTGCCAGCAGTTTAAGGCCTAACTATGGCTACACCTTC
TRBV2	-	TRBD1	TRBJ1-5	CASRIQGQGQPQHF	TGTGCCAGCAGGATTCAGGGACAGGGGCAGCCCCAGCATTTT
TRBV6-5	few	TRBD2	TRBJ2-7	CASSYIGGSYEQYF	TGTGCCAGCAGTTACATTGGCGGGAGTTACGAGCAGTACTTC
TRBV6-5	-	TRBD1	TRBJ1-5	CASKGTGAFQPQHF	TGTGCCTCGAAAGGGACAGGGGCATTTCAGCCCCAGCATTTT
TRBV9	-	-	TRBJ1-5	CASSVERRRNQPQHF	TGTGCCAGCAGCGTAGAAAGACGACGCAATCAGCCCCAGCATTTT
TRBV7-3	-	TRBD1	TRBJ2-3	CASSLYGTGRRDTQYF	TGTGCCAGCAGCTTATACGGGACAGGGAGGAGAGATACGCAGTATTTT
TRBV6-5	-	-	TRBJ1-1	CASTPPLGGTEAFF	TGTGCCAGCACCCCTCCATTGGGGGGCACTGAAGCTTTCTTT
TRBV4-1	-	TRBD1	TRBJ1-4	CASRARQGTNEKLFF	TGCGCCAGCAGGGCTCGACAGGGCACAAATGAAAAACTGTTTTTT
TRBV19	-	TRBD1	TRBJ1-5	CASRQGLQPQHF	TGTGCCAGTCGACAGGGTTTACAGCCCCAGCATTTT
TRBV25-1	-	-	TRBJ1-4	CASSETGTANEKLFF	TGTGCCAGCAGTGAAACGGGGACGGCTAATGAAAAACTGTTTTTT
TRBV7-6	-	-	TRBJ1-3	CASSLGSGRNSGNTIYF	TGTGCCAGCAGCTTAGGTTCGGGACGGAACTCTGGAAACACCATATATTTT
TRBV28	-	-	TRBJ1-2	CASSFIKGRGYTF	TGTGCCAGCAGTTTTATAAAGGGTCGGGGCTACACCTTC
TRBV7-2	-	-	TRBJ2-1	CASSLASDNEQFF	TGTGCCAGCAGCTTAGCCAGCGACAATGAGCAGTTCTTC
TRBV10-3	-	-	TRBJ1-2	CAISDSTSNYGYTF	TGTGCCATCAGCGACAGCACGTCAAACTATGGCTACACCTTC
TRBV28	-	TRBD1	TRBJ1-4	CASSSAGGTNEKLFF	TGTGCCAGCAGTTCCGCAGGGGGAACTAATGAAAAACTGTTTTTT
TRBV6-5	-	TRBD1	TRBJ1-3	CASSSGQGAGNTIYF	TGTGCCAGCAGTTCCGGACAGGGGGCTGGAAACACCATATATTTT
TRBV28	-	-	TRBJ1-4	CASTDSATNEKLFF	TGTGCCAGCACCGACAGCGCAACTAATGAAAAACTGTTTTTT
TRBV19	-	-	TRBJ1-6	CASSSTSGGNSPLHF	TGTGCCAGTAGCTCAACCAGCGGGGGTAATTCACCCCTCCACTTT
TRBV5-1	-	-	TRBJ1-2	CASQMGENYGYTF	TGCGCCAGTCAAATGGGGGAAAACTATGGCTACACCTTC
TRBV4-1	-	-	TRBJ2-3	CASSQGDTDTQYF	TGCGCCAGCAGCCAAGGGGACACAGATACGCAGTATTTT
TRBV4-2	-	-	TRBJ2-7	CASSQETGRGSYEQYF	TGTGCCAGCAGCCAAGAAACCGGGAGAGGATCCTACGAGCAGTACTTC
TRBV7-3	-	TRBD2	TRBJ2-7	CASSSRLAGVGEQYF	TGTGCCAGCAGCTCCCGACTAGCGGGAGTGGGCGAGCAGTACTTC
TRBV27	-	-	TRBJ1-5	CASSWAGGSNQPQHF	TGTGCCAGCAGTTGGGCCGGGGGCAGCAATCAGCCCCAGCATTTT
TRBV13	-	-	TRBJ1-2	CASSLGDYGYTF	TGTGCCAGCAGCTTAGGGGATTATGGCTACACCTTC
TRBV5-1	-	-	TRBJ1-1	CASSPAGAWTEAFF	TGCGCCAGCAGCCCCGCCGGGGCTTGGACTGAAGCTTTCTTT
TRBV18	-	-	TRBJ1-1	CASSPSLIQNTEAFF	TGTGCCAGCTCACCAAGTTTAATCCAGAACACTGAAGCTTTCTTT
TRBV7-8	-	-	TRBJ2-7	CASRDQEATYEQYF	TGTGCCAGCAGGGACCAGGAAGCGACCTACGAGCAGTACTTC
TRBV6-2/TRBV6-3	once	TRBD1	TRBJ2-1	CASSYWETGTPYNEQFF	TGTGCCAGCAGTTACTGGGAGACAGGGACCCCCTACAATGAGCAGTTCTTC
TRBV30	-	TRBD2	TRBJ2-5	CAWSVGGGSLETQYF	TGTGCCTGGAGTGTAGGTGGCGGGAGTCTGGAGACCCAGTACTTC
TRBV28	-	-	TRBJ1-6	CASSFRQMNSPLHF	TGTGCCAGCAGTTTTCGACAGATGAATTCACCCCTCCACTTT
TRBV10-2	-	-	TRBJ2-5	CASRGYRETQYF	TGCGCCAGCAGGGGGTACCGGGAGACCCAGTACTTC
TRBV4-3	-	-	TRBJ1-4	CASSQDFTVEKLFF	TGCGCCAGCAGCCAAGATTTTACAGTCGAAAAACTGTTTTTT
TRBV5-1	-	-	TRBJ2-1	CASSLPGTPTYNEQFF	TGCGCCAGCAGCTTGCCGGGGACCCCCACCTACAATGAGCAGTTCTTC
TRBV30	-	-	TRBJ1-2	CAWSFVGQTNYGYTF	TGTGCCTGGAGTTTTGTAGGTCAAACTAACTATGGCTACACCTTC
TRBV7-2	-	-	TRBJ1-3	CASSLAVSGNTIYF	TGTGCCAGCAGCTTAGCCGTCTCTGGAAACACCATATATTTT
TRBV15	-	-	TRBJ2-2	CATSPKLELTGELFF	TGTGCCACCAGCCCGAAGCTGGAACTTACCGGGGAGCTGTTTTTT
TRBV13	-	TRBD1	TRBJ2-5	CASSLDPRQGQETQYF	TGTGCCAGCAGCTTAGATCCGAGACAGGGGCAAGAGACCCAGTACTTC
TRBV4-1	-	-	TRBJ1-3	CASSHGTSLRNTIYF	TGCGCCAGCAGCCACGGGACATCGCTCCGGAACACCATATATTTT
TRBV10-2	-	-	TRBJ1-1	CASSENQGAAFF	TGCGCCAGCAGTGAGAATCAGGGAGCGGCTTTCTTT
TRBV7-2	-	-	TRBJ1-5	CASSFLNQPQHF	TGTGCCAGCAGCTTTCTCAATCAGCCCCAGCATTTT
TRBV19	-	-	TRBJ1-6	CASSPGTDNSPLHF	TGTGCCAGTAGCCCCGGGACGGACAATTCACCCCTCCACTTT
TRBV18	-	-	TRBJ2-5	CASHSGETQYF	TGTGCCAGCCATAGTGGGGAGACCCAGTACTTC
TRBV7-9	-	TRBD1	TRBJ2-2	CASSRTGAGELFF	TGTGCCAGCAGCCGTACAGGGGCCGGGGAGCTGTTTTTT
TRBV19	-	TRBD2	TRBJ2-5	CASSLIAGQETQYF	TGTGCCAGTAGTCTCATAGCGGGCCAAGAGACCCAGTACTTC
TRBV27	-	-	TRBJ1-3	CASRPGTSSGNTIYF	TGTGCCAGCAGGCCGGGGACGAGCTCTGGAAACACCATATATTTT
TRBV27	-	-	TRBJ2-7	CASSLDPSYEQYF	TGTGCCAGCAGTTTAGACCCTTCCTACGAGCAGTACTTC
TRBV3-1/TRBV3-2	-	-	TRBJ1-1	CASSHAPGYTEAFF	TGTGCCAGCAGCCATGCCCCTGGTTACACTGAAGCTTTCTTT
TRBV19	-	-	TRBJ2-1	CASSLDSLNNEQFF	TGTGCCAGTAGTCTCGACAGTCTCAACAATGAGCAGTTCTTC